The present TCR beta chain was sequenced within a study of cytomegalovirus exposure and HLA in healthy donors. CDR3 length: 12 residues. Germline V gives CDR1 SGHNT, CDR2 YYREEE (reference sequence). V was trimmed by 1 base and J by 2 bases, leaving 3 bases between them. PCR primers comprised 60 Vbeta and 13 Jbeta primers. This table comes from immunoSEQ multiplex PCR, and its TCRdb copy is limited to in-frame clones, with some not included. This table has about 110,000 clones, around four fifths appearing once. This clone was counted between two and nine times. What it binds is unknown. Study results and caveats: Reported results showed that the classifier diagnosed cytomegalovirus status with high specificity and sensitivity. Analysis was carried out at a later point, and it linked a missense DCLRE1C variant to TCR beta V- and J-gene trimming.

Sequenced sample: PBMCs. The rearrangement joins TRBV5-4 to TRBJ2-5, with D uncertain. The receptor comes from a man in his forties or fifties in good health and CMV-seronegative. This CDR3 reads CASSLSQETQYF. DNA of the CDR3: TGTGCCAGCAGCTTGTCGCAAGAGACCCAGTACTTC.